This T cell receptor beta chain was captured by sequencing in a study of blood T cell repertoires in COVID-19. Study overall: Spain, Italy and the United States supplied samples that represented acute and convalescent COVID-19.

CDR3 size: 15 residues. V dropped 4 bases and J dropped 0 bases, with 13 bases sitting between them. CDR1 is SGHNT and CDR2 is YYREEE in the germline V gene (reference sequence). Participants spanned ages roughly 18 to 90 years and resided in 20 to 30 US areas. The sample holds a few counts of this clone. Assay: immunoSEQ multiplex PCR; the TCRdb copy retains only in-frame clones and omits some. This table holds roughly 300,000 clones, roughly 93% found once. The sample comprised PBMCs or T cells enriched from blood (not recorded which). The clonotype originates from a woman aged 40 to 49 with acute COVID-19. This chain uses TRBV5-4 with TRBJ1-1; weak D call: TRBD1 (5 bases). CDR3 in DNA: TGTGCCAGCAGCGCCTATAGACAGATGAACACTGAAGCTTTCTTT. Amino acid sequence: CASSAYRQMNTEAFF.